This is a list of T cell receptor beta chains from one sample in a study of T cell responses to AZD1222 COVID-19 vaccine. Clones were read by immunoSEQ multiplex PCR, and TCRdb kept only the in-frame ones, dropping some. The data show 45,000 to 60,000 clones, 70% to 90% seen once. Sequencing used peripheral blood, obtained on day 0 of AZD1222 vaccination. All receptors derive from an adult in good health. Each CDR3 is given with its conserved first and last residue. Fields, in order: clone size, J gene, D gene, V gene, CDR3 DNA, CDR3 protein. The D gene is left open where the match is weak. For some rows the clone size is stated as once, few or many, or as a class when expanded; others skip it.

- TRBJ2-1 - TRBV5-1 TGCGCCAGCAGCTTGGCAGGGGACCCCTACAATGAGCAGTTCTTC CASSLAGDPYNEQFF
- TRBJ1-2 TRBD1 TRBV10-3 TGTGCCATCACCTTGGACAGGGTGGATGGCTACACCTTC CAITLDRVDGYTF
medium-sized TRBJ2-7 - TRBV5-4 TGTGCCAGCAGCCACGACAGTTTCCCCTACGAGCAGTACTTC CASSHDSFPYEQYF
- TRBJ2-2 TRBD2 TRBV28 TGTGCCAGCAGACCCTCCACTAGCGGGGTAAACACCGGGGAGCTGTTTTTT CASRPSTSGVNTGELFF
once TRBJ1-6 TRBD1 TRBV28 TGTGCCAGCAGTTTAGTGGGACAGGGTTTCGGGAATTCACCCCTCCACTTT CASSLVGQGFGNSPLHF
- TRBJ1-1 - TRBV6-5 TGTGCCAGCAGCTTCCCGGGTACTGAAGCTTTCTTT CASSFPGTEAFF
- TRBJ2-5 TRBD2 TRBV12-3/TRBV12-4 TGTGCCAGCAGTTCGGGGGGAGGAGAGACCCAGTACTTC CASSSGGGETQYF
- TRBJ2-2 TRBD2 TRBV9 TGTGCCAGCAGCGTCGGACTAGCGGGGACCGGGGAGCTGTTTTTT CASSVGLAGTGELFF
- TRBJ1-5 TRBD1 TRBV28 TGTGCCAGCAGTGACAGGGGCGGAGGAGGCAATCAGCCCCAGCATTTT CASSDRGGGGNQPQHF
once TRBJ1-1 - TRBV10-3 TGTGCCATCAGTGATCGGGTAGGGACGAACACTGAAGCTTTCTTT CAISDRVGTNTEAFF
- TRBJ1-5 - TRBV6-6 TGTGCCAGCAGTCCAGGGATAGGGGGGCCCCAGCATTTT CASSPGIGGPQHF